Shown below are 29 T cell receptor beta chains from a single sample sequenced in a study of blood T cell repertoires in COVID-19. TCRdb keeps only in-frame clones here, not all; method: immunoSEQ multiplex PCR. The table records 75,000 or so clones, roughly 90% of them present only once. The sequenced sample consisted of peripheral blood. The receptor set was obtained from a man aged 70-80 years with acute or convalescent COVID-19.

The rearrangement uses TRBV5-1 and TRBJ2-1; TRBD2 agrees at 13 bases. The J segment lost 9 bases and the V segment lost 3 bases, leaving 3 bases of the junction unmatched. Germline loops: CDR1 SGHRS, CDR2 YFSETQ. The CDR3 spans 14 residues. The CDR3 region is CASSSGLAGAEQFF. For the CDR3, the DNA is TGCGCCAGCAGCTCTGGACTAGCGGGAGCTGAGCAGTTCTTC.

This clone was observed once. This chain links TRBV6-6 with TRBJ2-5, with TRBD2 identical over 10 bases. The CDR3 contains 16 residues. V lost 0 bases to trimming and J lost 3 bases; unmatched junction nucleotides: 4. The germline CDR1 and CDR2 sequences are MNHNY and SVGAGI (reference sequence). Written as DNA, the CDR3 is TGTGCCAGCAGTTACTCTCCTAGCGGGGGAAAAGAGACCCAGTACTTC. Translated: CASSYSPSGGKETQYF.

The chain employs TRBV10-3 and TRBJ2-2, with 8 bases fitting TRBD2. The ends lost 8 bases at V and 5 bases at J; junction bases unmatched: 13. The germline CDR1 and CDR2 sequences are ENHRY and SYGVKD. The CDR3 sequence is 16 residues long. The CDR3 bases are TGTGCCATCTGTGGGCCGGGGGGGCGGTGGACCGGGGAGCTGTTTTTT. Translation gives CAICGPGGRWTGELFF.

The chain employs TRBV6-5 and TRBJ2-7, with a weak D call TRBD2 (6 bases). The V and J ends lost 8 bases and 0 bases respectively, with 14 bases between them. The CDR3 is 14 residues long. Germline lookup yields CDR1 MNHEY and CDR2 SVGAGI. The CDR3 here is CASGDRGNSYEQYF. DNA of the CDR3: TGTGCCAGCGGGGATCGCGGGAACTCCTACGAGCAGTACTTC.

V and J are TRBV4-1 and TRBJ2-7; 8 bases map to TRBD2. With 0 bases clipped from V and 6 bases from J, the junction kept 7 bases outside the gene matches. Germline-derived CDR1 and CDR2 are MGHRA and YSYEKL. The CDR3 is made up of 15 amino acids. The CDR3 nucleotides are TGCGCCAGCAGCCAAGATCTTAGACTAGCGTTCGAGCAGTACTTC. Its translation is CASSQDLRLAFEQYF.

This chain's CDR3 is CASSQDRTEGDYGYTF. The DNA of the CDR3 is TGCGCCAGCAGCCAAGACCGGACGGAGGGCGACTATGGCTACACCTTC. The rearrangement uses TRBV4-3 and TRBJ1-2; unclear D gene. Germline V lookup: CDR1 LGHNA, CDR2 YSLEER. This CDR3 contains 16 residues. Trimming left V 0 bases short and J 3 bases short, with 14 bases between.

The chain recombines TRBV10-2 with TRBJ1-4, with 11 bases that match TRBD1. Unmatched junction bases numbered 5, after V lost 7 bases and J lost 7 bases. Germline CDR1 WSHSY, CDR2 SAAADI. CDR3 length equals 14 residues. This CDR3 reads CASTGQGASEKLFF. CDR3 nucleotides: TGCGCCAGCACCGGACAGGGGGCAAGTGAAAAACTGTTTTTT.

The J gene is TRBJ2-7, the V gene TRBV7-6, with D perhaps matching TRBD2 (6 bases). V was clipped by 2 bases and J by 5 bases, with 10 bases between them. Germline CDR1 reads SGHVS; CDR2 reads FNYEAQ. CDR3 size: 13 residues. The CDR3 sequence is CASSLRLVDEQYF. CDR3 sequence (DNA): TGTGCCAGCAGCTTAAGACTAGTTGACGAGCAGTACTTC. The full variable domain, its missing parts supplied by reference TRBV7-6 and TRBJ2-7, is GAGVSQSPRYKVTKRGQDVALRCDPISGHVSLYWYRQALGQGPEFLTYFNYEAQQDKSGLPNDRFSAERPEGSISTLTIQRTEQRDSAMYRCASSLRLVDEQYFGPGTRLTVT.

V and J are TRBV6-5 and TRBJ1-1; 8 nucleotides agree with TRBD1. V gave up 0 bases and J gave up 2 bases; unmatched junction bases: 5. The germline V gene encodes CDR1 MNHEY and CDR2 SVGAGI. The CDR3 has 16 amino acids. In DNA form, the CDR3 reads TGTGCCAGCAGTTACTCGAGGCCAGGGGGCAACACTGAAGCTTTCTTT. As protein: CASSYSRPGGNTEAFF.

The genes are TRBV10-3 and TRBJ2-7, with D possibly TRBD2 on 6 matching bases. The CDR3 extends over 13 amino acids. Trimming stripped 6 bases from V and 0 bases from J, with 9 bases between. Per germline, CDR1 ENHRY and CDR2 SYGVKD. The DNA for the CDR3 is TGTGCCATCAGCGGGGGATTCTCCTACGAGCAGTACTTC. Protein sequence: CAISGGFSYEQYF.

DNA for the CDR3: TGTGCCAGCAGCCCGACAGCGAACTATGGCTACACCTTC. Its translation is CASSPTANYGYTF. The chain couples TRBV3-1 (or the pseudogene TRBV3-2) to TRBJ1-2, with D possibly matching TRBD1 (5 bases). V was cut by 4 bases and J by 2 bases, with 8 bases left in between. Germline V lookup: CDR1 LGHDT, CDR2 YNNKEL (reference sequence). The CDR3 loop spans 13 amino acids.

CDR3 sequence: CASSLEGGSSGYTF. CDR3 coding DNA: TGCGCCAGCAGCTTGGAAGGGGGTTCGAGCGGCTACACCTTC. The chain recombines TRBV5-1 with TRBJ1-2; weak D call: TRBD1 (6 bases). V gave up 0 bases and J gave up 8 bases, with 14 bases separating them. Germline CDR1 is SGHRS and CDR2 is YFSETQ. The CDR3 loop spans 14 amino acids.

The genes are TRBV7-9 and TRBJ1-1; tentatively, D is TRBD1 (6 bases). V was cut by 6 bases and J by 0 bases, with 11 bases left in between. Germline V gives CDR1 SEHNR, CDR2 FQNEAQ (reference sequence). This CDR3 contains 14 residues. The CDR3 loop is CASSPGQMNTEAFF. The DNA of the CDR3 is TGTGCCAGCAGTCCTGGACAGATGAACACTGAAGCTTTCTTT.

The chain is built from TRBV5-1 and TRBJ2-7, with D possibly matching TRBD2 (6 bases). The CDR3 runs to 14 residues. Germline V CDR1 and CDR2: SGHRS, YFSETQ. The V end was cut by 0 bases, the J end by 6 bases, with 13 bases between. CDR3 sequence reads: CASSLDRRGGEQYF. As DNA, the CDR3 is TGCGCCAGCAGCTTGGACAGGAGGGGTGGCGAGCAGTACTTC.

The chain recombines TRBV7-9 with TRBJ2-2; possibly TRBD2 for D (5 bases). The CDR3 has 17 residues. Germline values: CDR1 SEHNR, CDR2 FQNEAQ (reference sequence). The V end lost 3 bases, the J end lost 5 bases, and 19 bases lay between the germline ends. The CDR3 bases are TGTGCCAGCAGCTTCTTTGGATATAGCGATAAGACCGGGGAGCTGTTTTTT. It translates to CASSFFGYSDKTGELFF.

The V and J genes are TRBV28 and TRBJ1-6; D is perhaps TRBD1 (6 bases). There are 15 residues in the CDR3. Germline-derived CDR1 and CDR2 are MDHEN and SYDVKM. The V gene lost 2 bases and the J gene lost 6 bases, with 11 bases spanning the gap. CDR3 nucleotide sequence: TGTGCCAGCAGTTTAATGGGGGGGCTTAATTCACCCCTCCACTTT. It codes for CASSLMGGLNSPLHF.

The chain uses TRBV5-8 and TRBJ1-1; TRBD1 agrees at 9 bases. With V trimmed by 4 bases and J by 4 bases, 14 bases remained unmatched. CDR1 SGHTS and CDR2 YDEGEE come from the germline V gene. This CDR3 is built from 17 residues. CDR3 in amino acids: CASSTPGQGPGGTEAFF. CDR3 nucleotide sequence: TGTGCCAGCAGCACCCCGGGACAGGGTCCCGGAGGCACTGAAGCTTTCTTT. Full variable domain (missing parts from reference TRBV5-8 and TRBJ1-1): EAGVTQSPTHLIKTRGQQATLRCSPISGHTSVYWYQQALGLGLQFLLWYDEGEERNRGNFPPRFSGRQFPNYSSELNVNALELEDSALYLCASSTPGQGPGGTEAFFGQGTRLTVV.

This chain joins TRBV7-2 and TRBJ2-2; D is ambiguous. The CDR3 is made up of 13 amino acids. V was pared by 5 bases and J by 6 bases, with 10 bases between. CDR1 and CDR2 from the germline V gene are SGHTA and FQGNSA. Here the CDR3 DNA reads TGTGCCAGCAGCCCACTCACTCCCGGGGAGCTGTTTTTT. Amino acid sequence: CASSPLTPGELFF.

The CDR3 loop is CATSDLLGTGRMNTEAFF. The CDR3 DNA reads TGTGCCACCAGTGATTTGCTCGGGACAGGGAGGATGAACACTGAAGCTTTCTTT. The rearrangement joins TRBV24-1 to TRBJ1-1, with 9 bases matching TRBD1. The trim removed 0 bases at V and 0 bases at J, leaving 7 bases unmatched. The CDR3 runs 18 residues. The V gene's germline CDR1 is KGHDR and CDR2 SFDVKD.

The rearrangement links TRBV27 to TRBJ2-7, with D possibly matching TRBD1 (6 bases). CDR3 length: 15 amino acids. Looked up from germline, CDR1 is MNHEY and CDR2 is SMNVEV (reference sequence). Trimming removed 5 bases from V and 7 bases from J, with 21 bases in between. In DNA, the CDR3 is TGTGCCAGCAGTCTCACAGGGTTGCCAAATGGGGAGCAGTACTTC. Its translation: CASSLTGLPNGEQYF.

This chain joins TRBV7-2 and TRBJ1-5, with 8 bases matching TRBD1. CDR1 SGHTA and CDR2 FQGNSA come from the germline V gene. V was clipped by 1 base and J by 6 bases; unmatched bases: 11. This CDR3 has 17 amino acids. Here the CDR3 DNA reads TGTGCCAGCAGCTTAGGAGCTGACAGGGGATCAGGTCAGCCCCAGCATTTT. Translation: CASSLGADRGSGQPQHF.

The CDR3 is CASTDGGAGGVYGYTF. DNA of the CDR3: TGTGCCAGTACCGATGGGGGGGCCGGCGGGGTATATGGCTACACCTTC. The chain carries TRBV19 and TRBJ1-2; D might be TRBD1 (6 bases). The length of the CDR3 is 16 residues. Germline-derived CDR1 and CDR2 are LNHDA and SQIVND (reference sequence). Trimming left V 7 bases short and J 5 bases short, with 23 bases between. Full variable domain (missing parts from reference TRBV19 and TRBJ1-2): DGGITQSPKYLFRKEGQNVTLSCEQNLNHDAMYWYRQDPGQGLRLIYYSQIVNDFQKGDIAEGYSVSREKKESFPLTVTSAQKNPTAFYLCASTDGGAGGVYGYTFGSGTRLTVV.

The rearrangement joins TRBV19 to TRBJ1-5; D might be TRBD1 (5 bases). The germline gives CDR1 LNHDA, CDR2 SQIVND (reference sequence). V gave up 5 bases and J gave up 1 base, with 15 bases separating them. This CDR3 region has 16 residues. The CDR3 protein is CASSLMGGVSNQPQHF. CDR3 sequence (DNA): TGTGCCAGTAGTCTCATGGGGGGGGTGAGCAATCAGCCCCAGCATTTT.

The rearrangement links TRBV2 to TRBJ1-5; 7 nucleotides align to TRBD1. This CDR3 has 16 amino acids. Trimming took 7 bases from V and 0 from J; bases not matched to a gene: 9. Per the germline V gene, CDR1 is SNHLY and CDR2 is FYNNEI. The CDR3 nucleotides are TGTGCCAGCAAGACAGGGATCGGGGGTAGCAATCAGCCCCAGCATTTT. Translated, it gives CASKTGIGGSNQPQHF.

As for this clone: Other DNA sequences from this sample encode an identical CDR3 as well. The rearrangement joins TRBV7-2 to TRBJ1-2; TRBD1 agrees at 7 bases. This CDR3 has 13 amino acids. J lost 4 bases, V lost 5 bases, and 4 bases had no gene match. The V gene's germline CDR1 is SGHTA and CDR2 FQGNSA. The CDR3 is CASSLGQLYGYTF. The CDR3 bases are TGTGCCAGCAGCCTGGGACAGCTCTATGGCTACACCTTC.

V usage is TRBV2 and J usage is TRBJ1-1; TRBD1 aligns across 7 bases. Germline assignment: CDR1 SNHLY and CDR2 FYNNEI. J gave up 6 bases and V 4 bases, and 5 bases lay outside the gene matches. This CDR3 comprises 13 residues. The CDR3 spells CASSGDSDAEAFF. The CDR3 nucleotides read TGTGCCAGCAGTGGGGACAGCGACGCTGAAGCTTTCTTT.

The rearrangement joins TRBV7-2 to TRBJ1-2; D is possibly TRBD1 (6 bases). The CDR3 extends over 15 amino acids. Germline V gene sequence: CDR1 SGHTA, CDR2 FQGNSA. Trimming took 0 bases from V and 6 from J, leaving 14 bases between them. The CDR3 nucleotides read TGTGCCAGCAGCTTAGCATCCAGGACAGTCAATGGCTACACCTTC. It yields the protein CASSLASRTVNGYTF.

CDR3 bases: TGTGCCTGGAGTATCCCGGGACAAGGGAATTCACCCCTCCACTTT. Translation: CAWSIPGQGNSPLHF. The rearrangement joins TRBV30 to TRBJ1-6, with D perhaps TRBD1 (6 bases). CDR1 GTSNPN and CDR2 SVGIG come from the germline V gene (reference sequence). The CDR3 sequence is 15 residues long. Between the trimmed V and J ends, which lost 2 bases and 7 bases, there was a span of 15 bases.

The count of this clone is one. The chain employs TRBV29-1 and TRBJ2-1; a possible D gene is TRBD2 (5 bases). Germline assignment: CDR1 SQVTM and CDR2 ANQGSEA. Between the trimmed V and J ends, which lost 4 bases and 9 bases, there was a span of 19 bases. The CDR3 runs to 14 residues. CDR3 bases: TGCAGCGTTGCACCGGGAATCCAAACATCTGAGCAGTTCTTC. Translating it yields CSVAPGIQTSEQFF.